This TCR beta chain appears in the sequencing data of a study of OX40 agonist ivuxolimab in advanced cancers. In the study overall: Every 2 weeks, patients got intravenous ivuxolimab at one of six dose levels (0.01-10 mg/kg). Among those treated, three patients had partial responses, one with hepatocellular carcinoma and two with cutaneous melanoma.

V trimming: 7 bases; J trimming: 4 bases; junction bases outside the gene matches: 3. The CDR3 has 14 amino acids. CDR1 and CDR2 (germline): WSHSY, SAAADI. Produced via immunoSEQ multiplex PCR; TCRdb's table is partial and in-frame only. Of tens of thousands of clones listed, approximately 80% were seen once; the top ten hold approximately 6.6%. The starting material was CD4+ or CD8+ T cells sorted from blood, obtained in a trial of the OX40 agonist ivuxolimab. V is TRBV10-2 and J is TRBJ2-2; 10 bases match TRBD1. This clonotype originated in an adult with an advanced solid tumor such as melanoma, head and neck, liver or kidney cancer. CDR3 loop: CASKGDRGTGELFF. CDR3 DNA sequence: TGCGCCAGCAAGGGGGACAGGGGCACCGGGGAGCTGTTTTTT.